The 14 T cell receptor beta chains listed next were all sequenced from one sample in a study of breast tumors, draining lymph nodes, adjacent tissues. TCRdb re-called the multiplex PCR reads through MiXCR, storing one row per CDR3 protein. The table lists more than 20,000 distinct CDR3 sequences, roughly three quarters of them singletons. Sequences were obtained from tumor-adjacent breast tissue. These receptors were collected from a female donor with breast cancer. Some clones in this sample may be carry-over from other donors' samples.

The rearrangement joins TRBV7-9 to TRBJ2-1; the D gene is possibly TRBD2 (6 bases). The CDR3 runs to 14 residues. The germline V gene encodes CDR1 SEHNR and CDR2 FQNEAQ (reference sequence). Trimming shortened V by 7 bases and J by 4 bases, and 14 bases separated the two germline ends. The CDR3 DNA reads as TGTGCCAGCAACCGGGACTTTTCGTACAATGAGCAGTTCTTC. It translates to CASNRDFSYNEQFF.

The V gene is TRBV12-3 or TRBV12-4, the J gene TRBJ2-3, with D hard to call. The CDR3 consists of 17 residues. Deletions cut 6 bases from V and 0 bases from J, with 19 bases between. Here the CDR3 reads CASRTYGPMTSTDTQYF. The CDR3 nucleotides read TGTGCCAGCAGGACTTACGGGCCTATGACTAGCACAGATACGCAGTATTTT.

The gene calls are TRBV12-3 or TRBV12-4 and TRBJ1-5; D is unresolved. The CDR3 totals 13 residues. Trimming left V 5 bases short and J 9 bases short, with 14 bases between. CDR3: CASSDYRYRPQHF. The CDR3, as DNA: TGTGCCAGCAGTGATTACAGATATCGGCCCCAGCATTTT.

The chain is built from TRBV19 and TRBJ1-5; D unclear. V was shortened by 5 bases and J by 2 bases, with 10 bases between the two germline ends. The length of the CDR3 is 14 residues. Germline lookup yields CDR1 LNHDA and CDR2 SQIVND (reference sequence). The CDR3 DNA follows: TGTGCCAGTAGTCAAATTAGAGGCAATCAGCCCCAGCATTTT. Amino acids: CASSQIRGNQPQHF. Combining the CDR3 with reference TRBV19 and TRBJ1-5 gives the whole variable domain DGGITQSPKYLFRKEGQNVTLSCEQNLNHDAMYWYRQDPGQGLRLIYYSQIVNDFQKGDIAEGYSVSREKKESFPLTVTSAQKNPTAFYLCASSQIRGNQPQHFGDGTRLSIL.

This chain joins TRBV19 and TRBJ2-1; D uncertain. V gave up 1 base and J gave up 4 bases, with 5 bases separating them. The germline V gene encodes CDR1 LNHDA and CDR2 SQIVND (reference sequence). The CDR3 is 13 amino acids. CDR3 nucleotide sequence: TGTGCCAGTAGTATAGTAAGATACAATGAGCAGTTCTTC. Translating it yields CASSIVRYNEQFF.

A word on this clonotype: This clone may be a read error of a much larger clone one base away. V and J are TRBV5-1 and TRBJ2-4; tentatively, D is TRBD2 (7 bases). The germline gives CDR1 SGHRS, CDR2 YFSETQ. The V end was cut by 4 bases, the J end by 6 bases, with 17 bases between. This CDR3 spans 15 amino acids. CDR3 residues: CASSAGRGALNIQYF. CDR3 bases: TGCGCCAGCAGCGCTGGACGGGGGGCTTTAAACATTCAGTACTTC.

V usage is TRBV12-3 or TRBV12-4 and J usage is TRBJ2-1, with TRBD2 identical over 11 bases. This CDR3 spans 17 amino acids. Trimming cost V 6 bases and J 7 bases; bases outside gene matches: 14. The CDR3 region has the DNA TGTGCCAGCAGCAAAGGTCCCCCTAGCGGGGGGCAGAATGAGCAGTTCTTC. Translation gives CASSKGPPSGGQNEQFF.

In DNA form, the CDR3 reads TGTGCCAGTTCGGGGACTTTAGGAACCGGGGAGCTGTTTTTT. Its translation: CASSGTLGTGELFF. This rearrangement joins TRBV7-9 to TRBJ2-2; D might be TRBD2 (6 bases). Germline CDR1 reads SEHNR; CDR2 reads FQNEAQ (reference sequence). The CDR3 has 14 residues. Trimming cost V 9 bases and J 5 bases, with 16 bases left between them. Full variable domain (rest looked up from reference TRBV7-9 and TRBJ2-2): DTGVSQNPRHKITKRGQNVTFRCDPISEHNRLYWYRQTLGQGPEFLTYFQNEAQLEKSRLLSDRFSAERPKGSFSTLEIQRTEQGDSAMYLCASSGTLGTGELFFGEGSRLTVL.

This rearrangement joins TRBV9 to TRBJ2-5; a possible D gene is TRBD1 (6 bases). The germline V and J ends were trimmed by 2 bases and 2 bases, with 10 bases remaining between them. CDR3 length: 14 residues. The germline V gene encodes CDR1 SGDLS and CDR2 YYNGEE. The CDR3 loop is CASSVRGTQETQYF. The CDR3 DNA follows: TGTGCCAGCAGCGTTCGAGGGACACAAGAGACCCAGTACTTC.

This clonotype showed up many times. The V and J genes are TRBV5-1 and TRBJ2-7; D call uncertain. Germline-derived CDR1 and CDR2 are SGHRS and YFSETQ. Trimming took 0 bases from V and 2 from J, leaving 6 bases between them. This CDR3 is 13 amino acids long. CDR3 in DNA: TGCGCCAGCAGCTTGGTTGGCACCTACGAGCAGTACTTC. It specifies CASSLVGTYEQYF.

This clonotype is a singleton in its sample. The chain couples TRBV2 to TRBJ2-7; tentatively, D is TRBD2 (5 bases). Germline values: CDR1 SNHLY, CDR2 FYNNEI. V dropped 3 bases and J dropped 7 bases, with 19 bases sitting between them. The CDR3 contains 15 residues. The chain's CDR3 is CASSDPGSSRTEQYF. CDR3 DNA sequence: TGTGCCAGCAGTGATCCTGGTTCTAGCCGAACTGAGCAGTACTTC.

This clonotype occurred once. The gene calls are TRBV5-1 and TRBJ2-3, with 15 nucleotides matching TRBD2. Germline trimming cut 5 bases from V and 4 bases from J; bases unmatched to any gene: 8. The CDR3 spans 17 residues. The germline gives CDR1 SGHRS, CDR2 YFSETQ. CDR3 bases: TGCGCCAGCAGACCCGGACTAGCGGGAGGGCCAGCAGATACGCAGTATTTT. Protein: CASRPGLAGGPADTQYF.

J is TRBJ2-1 and V is TRBV27, with D perhaps matching TRBD2 (5 bases). The CDR3 has 14 amino acids. V dropped 5 bases and J dropped 6 bases, with 14 bases sitting between them. Germline-derived CDR1 and CDR2 are MNHEY and SMNVEV (reference sequence). CDR3 bases: TGTGCCAGCAGTATGGGCCCAACTAGCAATGAGCAGTTCTTC. Protein product: CASSMGPTSNEQFF.

The CDR3 DNA reads TGTGCCACCAGTGACGGACCAGCCTACGAGCAGTACTTC. Translating gives CATSDGPAYEQYF. V and J are TRBV24-1 and TRBJ2-7; no firm D call. Trimming pared 4 bases from V and 2 bases from J, leaving 8 bases between. This CDR3 region has 13 residues. Germline CDR1 KGHDR, CDR2 SFDVKD.